Presented here are 19 T cell receptor beta chains from one specimen sequenced in a study of blood T cells in healthy people across ages (dated by TCRdb to about 2015). Libraries were built with 5' RACE. The reads were generated on an Illumina HiSeq 2500. The second PCR ran for about 6 to 12 cycles and used a J-beta primer mix along with a sample-barcoded 5' primer. The public reads were run again by TCRdb, first through fastp at Q25 and then through MiXCR, and only productive beta chains were kept. Rows are unified per CDR3 protein, each entry keeping the most common DNA and genes. This sample is represented by more than 650,000 distinct CDR3 sequences; approximately 55% of them were singletons. The ten largest clones capture about 38% of the sample. Sequences were obtained from blood. All receptors derive from a man older than 75 in good health.

The V and J genes are TRBV29-1 and TRBJ2-5; TRBD1 matches at 9 bases. V gave up 7 bases and J gave up 11 bases; unmatched junction bases: 8. The CDR3 spans 11 residues. Germline V gives CDR1 SQVTM, CDR2 ANQGSEA. The CDR3 DNA sequence: TGCAGCGCCGTCACAGGGGGCGGGCAGTACTTC. Amino acids: CSAVTGGGQYF.

This sequence joins TRBV7-3 and TRBJ2-2, with 8 bases identical to TRBD2. The CDR3 runs to 16 residues. V was pared by 2 bases and J by 1 base, with 3 bases of the junction left unmatched. The V gene's germline CDR1 is SGHTA and CDR2 FQGTGA. The CDR3 DNA follows: TGTGCCAGCAGCTTAGGCGGGAGGAAGAACACCGGGGAGCTGTTTTTT. It translates to CASSLGGRKNTGELFF.

This chain connects TRBV24-1 to TRBJ1-2; D not certain. Per the germline V gene, CDR1 is KGHDR and CDR2 is SFDVKD. This CDR3 contains 14 residues. The germline V and J ends were trimmed by 1 base and 8 bases, with 13 bases remaining between them. CDR3 in amino acids: CATSDFGLRGGYTF. In nucleotides, the CDR3 is TGTGCCACCAGTGATTTTGGGCTCCGGGGAGGCTACACCTTC.

This clonotype was observed a few times. The rearrangement joins TRBV3-1 to TRBJ1-4, with TRBD1 matching over 10 bases. This CDR3 is built from 16 residues. The junction had 9 bases not matched to a gene; V was cut back by 3 bases and J by 8 bases. Germline CDR1 and CDR2: LGHDT and YNNKEL (reference sequence). In DNA, the CDR3 is TGTGCCAGCAGCCAGGGCGGGACAGGGGTTGTCGAAAAACTGTTTTTT. The encoded protein is CASSQGGTGVVEKLFF.

Of note for this clonotype: Germline is not matched at one junction end, which may reflect a read error. This chain connects TRBV10-3 to TRBJ1-4; possible D gene TRBD1, 5 bases. Germline lookup yields CDR1 ENHRY and CDR2 SYGVKD. The CDR3 loop spans 14 amino acids. CDR3 residues: CAVSAGRVGEKLFF. CDR3 in DNA: TGTGCCGTCAGTGCTGGCAGGGTGGGTGAAAAACTGTTTTTT.

In nucleotides, the CDR3 is TGCGCCAGCAGCTTGTCTACGACGGGGGATACGCAGTATTTT. Amino acid sequence: CASSLSTTGDTQYF. The rearrangement links TRBV5-1 to TRBJ2-3; D is possibly TRBD2 (5 bases). V lost 1 base and J 6 bases, leaving 12 bases between the germline ends. The CDR3 extends over 14 amino acids. Germline V lookup: CDR1 SGHRS, CDR2 YFSETQ.

The chain couples TRBV20-1 to TRBJ2-1, with 8 bases fitting TRBD2. Unmatched junction bases numbered 8, after V lost 0 bases and J lost 7 bases. Germline V gene sequence: CDR1 DFQATT, CDR2 SNEGSKA (reference sequence). CDR3 length equals 15 residues. In DNA, the CDR3 is TGCAGTGCTAGAGATCTAAGCGGGAGACGGAATGAGCAGTTCTTC. Its translation is CSARDLSGRRNEQFF.

Comment on this clonotype: Sequence at one end of the junction differs from germline and may be a read error. The chain is built from TRBV20-1 and TRBJ2-1, with 11 bases lining up with TRBD2. Per germline, CDR1 DFQATT and CDR2 SNEGSKA (reference sequence). CDR3 length: 15 residues. CDR3 DNA sequence: TGCAGTGCCAGAGTAGGAACTAGCGGGAGAAATGAGCAGTTCTTC. It specifies CSARVGTSGRNEQFF.

This chain uses TRBV7-8 with TRBJ1-1; D unresolved. V was clipped by 5 bases and J by 0 bases, with 16 bases between them. The germline V gene has CDR1 SGHVS and CDR2 FQNEAQ. CDR3 length: 16 residues. The CDR3 DNA is TGTGCCAGCAGCCCCTTCTACGCTCCTTTGAACACTGAAGCTTTCTTT. Translated: CASSPFYAPLNTEAFF. Using reference TRBV7-8 and TRBJ1-1 for the parts outside the CDR3, the full variable domain is GAGVSQSPRYKVAKRGQDVALRCDPISGHVSLFWYQQALGQGPEFLTYFQNEAQLDKSGLPSDRFFAERPEGSVSTLKIQRTQQEDSAVYLCASSPFYAPLNTEAFFGQGTRLTVV.

The rearrangement uses TRBV7-2 and TRBJ2-3; D not certain. In germline, CDR1 is SGHTA, CDR2 FQGNSA. The CDR3 has 14 residues. Trimming cost V 5 bases and J 1 base, with 10 bases left between them. CDR3 coding DNA: TGTGCCAGCAGCCCGCAGGTGGGCACAGATACGCAGTATTTT. This encodes CASSPQVGTDTQYF.

This CDR3 reads CASSKGVGGWDYEQYF. The CDR3 DNA follows: TGTGCCAGCAGCAAAGGGGTCGGGGGGTGGGACTACGAGCAGTACTTC. The chain has TRBV21-1 and TRBJ2-5; the D call TRBD2 from the table was never checked on the DNA. The DNA end is more similar to TRBJ2-7, so the J call may be wrong. TRBV21-1 is shown as a pseudogene. The CDR3 is made up of 16 amino acids.

The table lists this clonotype with a count of one. This chain links TRBV7-2 with TRBJ2-5; no clear D. Germline CDR1 and CDR2: SGHTA and FQGNSA. V was cut by 3 bases and J by 5 bases, with 7 bases left in between. The CDR3 consists of 12 residues. CDR3 in DNA: TGTGCCAGCAGCTTCCTCGTGGAGACCCAGTACTTC. Protein sequence: CASSFLVETQYF.

CDR3 in DNA: TGTGCCAGCAGTGGGGCGGGCCGAGGGGACGAGCAGTACTTC. The encoded protein is CASSGAGRGDEQYF. The chain recombines TRBV27 with TRBJ2-5; D may correspond to TRBD1 or TRBD2 (5 bases each). The J call may be in error: the DNA end matches TRBJ2-7 better. CDR3 size: 14 residues. Germline-derived CDR1 and CDR2 are MNHEY and SMNVEV (reference sequence).

There are a few counts of this clonotype. The V call is TRBV4-2, the J call TRBJ2-7, with TRBD2 identical over 7 bases. V gave up 1 base and J gave up 7 bases; unmatched junction bases: 10. CDR1 and CDR2 (germline): LGHNA, YNFKEQ. CDR3 size: 15 residues. The CDR3 sequence: CASSQASGGSLEQYF. CDR3 DNA sequence: TGTGCCAGCAGCCAAGCTAGCGGAGGCTCCCTGGAGCAGTACTTC.

The V call is TRBV7-3, the J call TRBJ2-1; TRBD2 might be the D (7 bases). Germline V CDR1 and CDR2: SGHTA, FQGTGA. V shed 1 base and J shed 3 bases, with 13 bases lying between them. The CDR3 contains 16 residues. CDR3 nucleotides: TGTGCCAGCAGCTTAAGAGGGGGGACTAACTACAATGAGCAGTTCTTC. Amino acid sequence: CASSLRGGTNYNEQFF.

The CDR3 reads CASSQGGNFRVDTQYF. CDR3 coding DNA: TGCGCCAGCAGCCAAGGGGGGAATTTCAGGGTAGATACGCAGTATTTT. The V gene is TRBV4-1, the J gene TRBJ2-3; perhaps D is TRBD1 or TRBD2 (5 bases each). The germline gives CDR1 MGHRA, CDR2 YSYEKL. The CDR3 has 16 amino acids. V lost 1 base and J lost 5, with 16 bases in between.

The chain is built from TRBV6-5 and TRBJ1-1; a possible D gene is TRBD1 (6 bases). This CDR3 contains 15 residues. Germline CDR1 MNHEY, CDR2 SVGAGI. With 3 bases removed from V and 3 bases from J, the gap between germline ends came to 14 bases. The DNA for the CDR3 is TGTGCCAGCAGTTATGCGGGGGCGCGGGACACTGAAGCTTTCTTT. Its translation: CASSYAGARDTEAFF.

The chain has TRBV4-1 and TRBJ1-2; D is perhaps TRBD1 (5 bases). CDR3 length: 15 residues. CDR1 MGHRA and CDR2 YSYEKL come from the germline V gene. The V and J ends lost 5 bases and 2 bases respectively, with 15 bases between them. CDR3: CASSTAGQSNYGYTF. The CDR3 DNA reads as TGCGCCAGCAGCACAGCAGGGCAAAGCAACTATGGCTACACCTTC.

The chain has TRBV6-1 and TRBJ2-7, with D possibly matching TRBD1 (5 bases). The V end was cut by 4 bases, the J end by 6 bases, with 10 bases between. From germline, CDR1 is MNHNS and CDR2 SASEGT. The CDR3 has 12 residues. The CDR3, as DNA: TGTGCCAGCAGTGTCGCAGGGCGCGAGCAGTACTTC. Translation gives CASSVAGREQYF.